Below are 23 T cell receptor beta chains sequenced from a single sample in a study of vaccination and CD4 T cells after COVID-19. Cultured CD4+ T-cell DNA underwent Oncomine TCR Beta short-read sequencing. From the PCR reads, TCRdb called clonotypes with MiXCR, one entry per CDR3 protein. The sample yields 4,500 or so distinct CDR3 sequences, 45% to 50% seen once. Noted treatment: approximately 10-day PBMC culture with coronavirus spike peptide pools or control peptides (ViraFEST assay). No antigen has been identified for these receptors. Sequences were obtained from CD4+ T cells from blood, cultured in vitro. These receptors were obtained from a human donor who had recovered from COVID-19.

Here the CDR3 reads CASSDHNYGYTF. For the CDR3, the DNA is TGTGCCAGCAGCGACCATAACTATGGCTACACCTTC. The V and J genes are TRBV14 and TRBJ1-2; the D is unclear. This CDR3 comprises 12 residues. The germline CDR1 and CDR2 sequences are SGHDN and FVKESK. With 5 bases removed from V and 1 base from J, the gap between germline ends came to 5 bases.

In its sample, this clonotype is large (0.1 to 1%). The chain has TRBV12-1 and TRBJ2-1; the table's TRBD1 call for D was not verified on the DNA. TRBV12-1 is a pseudogene locus. This CDR3 has 14 residues. The CDR3 region has the DNA TGTGCCAGCAGCTTTGCTGGGCGCATCCCCGCGGAGTTCTTC. Translated, it gives CASSFAGRIPAEFF.

This clonotype was observed a single time. The rearrangement links TRBV9 to TRBJ1-1; D unresolved. The germline V and J ends were trimmed by 2 bases and 2 bases, with 7 bases remaining between them. This CDR3 has 13 amino acids. The germline V gene encodes CDR1 SGDLS and CDR2 YYNGEE. Here the CDR3 DNA reads TGTGCCAGCAGCGTCATCGGTAACACTGAAGCTTTCTTT. This sequence encodes CASSVIGNTEAFF.

This clonotype appeared a few times. This chain links TRBV27 with TRBJ1-1; 10 nucleotides agree with TRBD1. J was trimmed by 6 bases and V by 2 bases; bases with no gene match: 9. The CDR3 runs 16 residues. Germline V gene sequence: CDR1 MNHEY, CDR2 SMNVEV (reference sequence). The CDR3 bases are TGTGCCAGCAGTTTAGACAGGGGGCCCCGTGGGGCTGAAGCTTTCTTT. Protein product: CASSLDRGPRGAEAFF.

The rearrangement uses TRBV20-1 and TRBJ2-1; 13 bases are shared with TRBD2. The CDR3 has 17 residues. CDR1 is DFQATT, CDR2 SNEGSKA, per germline (reference sequence). Unmatched junction bases numbered 10, after V lost 0 bases and J lost 8 bases. The CDR3 DNA follows: TGCAGTGCTAGAGATTTCTCGCGTACTAGCGGGAGGGATGAGCAGTTCTTC. It codes for CSARDFSRTSGRDEQFF.

V is TRBV4-2 and J is TRBJ2-5, with D unresolved. The V gene lost 0 bases and the J gene lost 4 bases, with 12 bases spanning the gap. Germline assignment: CDR1 LGHNA and CDR2 YNFKEQ. The CDR3 is 15 amino acids. In DNA form, the CDR3 reads TGTGCCAGCAGCCAAGATTTAGGGAAGGGAGAGACCCAGTACTTC. Protein sequence: CASSQDLGKGETQYF.

The chain joins TRBV6-7 to TRBJ1-1; D perhaps matches TRBD1 (5 bases). TRBV6-7 qualifies as an ORF whose function is uncertain. The CDR3 runs 14 residues. Trimming took 0 bases from V and 6 from J, leaving 11 bases between them. This CDR3 reads CASSYSMSGPEAFF. The CDR3 DNA follows: TGTGCCAGCAGTTACTCGATGTCAGGGCCTGAAGCTTTCTTT.

The chain uses TRBV5-1 and TRBJ1-2, with TRBD1 as a possible D gene (5 bases). CDR1 and CDR2 from the germline V gene are SGHRS and YFSETQ. The germline V and J ends were trimmed by 2 bases and 10 bases, with 21 bases remaining between them. The length of the CDR3 is 15 residues. Here the CDR3 reads CASSFGTGIQAFYTF. CDR3 bases: TGCGCCAGCAGCTTTGGCACGGGGATACAGGCTTTCTACACCTTC.

The chain uses TRBV7-9 and TRBJ2-1, with 9 nucleotides matching TRBD2. Germline-derived CDR1 and CDR2 are SEHNR and FQNEAQ (reference sequence). CDR3 size: 17 residues. With V trimmed by 5 bases and J by 10 bases, 18 bases remained unmatched. The CDR3 bases are TGTGCCAGCAGCCCGACGGGGGTTAGCGGGAGCCGCGGAGAGCAGTTCTTC. This encodes CASSPTGVSGSRGEQFF.

This clonotype was seen more than once but under ten times. This sequence joins TRBV20-1 and TRBJ2-3, with D perhaps matching TRBD1 (5 bases). The CDR3 runs 12 residues. Per the germline V gene, CDR1 is DFQATT and CDR2 is SNEGSKA (reference sequence). V was clipped by 6 bases and J by 2 bases, with 9 bases between them. The DNA for the CDR3 is TGCAGTGCACAGACAGCCACAGATACGCAGTATTTT. This codes for CSAQTATDTQYF.

A single count supports this clonotype. The chain employs TRBV7-3 and TRBJ1-1, with 7 positions matching TRBD1. V gave up 5 bases and J gave up 4 bases; unmatched junction bases: 7. CDR3 length: 14 amino acids. Germline loops: CDR1 SGHTA, CDR2 FQGTGA. The CDR3 coding sequence is TGTGCCAGCAGCCCAGGGGGAATCGTCACTGAAGCTTTCTTT. The encoded protein is CASSPGGIVTEAFF.

The chain couples TRBV20-1 to TRBJ1-1; D gene unclear. This CDR3 is built from 12 residues. CDR1 is DFQATT and CDR2 is SNEGSKA in the germline V gene (reference sequence). Deletions cut 3 bases from V and 4 bases from J, with 9 bases between. The CDR3 protein is CSARTDGTEAFF. In DNA form, the CDR3 reads TGCAGTGCTAGGACGGATGGCACTGAAGCTTTCTTT.

The chain couples TRBV20-1 to TRBJ2-3; 9 nucleotides align to TRBD2. J was trimmed by 4 bases and V by 0 bases; bases with no gene match: 14. Germline-derived CDR1 and CDR2 are DFQATT and SNEGSKA (reference sequence). The CDR3 runs 18 residues. The CDR3 sequence is CSARDLRRGGEGSDTQYF. The CDR3 DNA follows: TGCAGTGCTAGAGATCTAAGGCGGGGGGGCGAGGGATCAGATACGCAGTATTTT.

This chain connects TRBV6-1 to TRBJ2-4; 12 nucleotides align to TRBD2. CDR1 MNHNS and CDR2 SASEGT come from the germline V gene. Unmatched junction bases numbered 2, after V lost 5 bases and J lost 6 bases. This CDR3 spans 14 amino acids. In DNA, the CDR3 is TGTGCCAGCAGTAAGGGACTAGCGGGAAACATTCAGTACTTC. This codes for CASSKGLAGNIQYF.

The genes are TRBV12-3 or TRBV12-4 and TRBJ1-1; 11 bases agree with TRBD1. The J segment lost 5 bases and the V segment lost 6 bases, leaving 8 bases of the junction unmatched. This CDR3 spans 15 amino acids. CDR3 DNA: TGTGCCAGCAGGGAGGCGGACAGGGGGCATACTGAAGCTTTCTTT. It translates to CASREADRGHTEAFF.

This clonotype was observed a few times. V and J are TRBV18 and TRBJ2-7, with TRBD1 as a possible D gene (7 bases). Germline V gives CDR1 KGHSH, CDR2 LQKENI. V was clipped by 0 bases and J by 4 bases, with 19 bases between them. The length of the CDR3 is 17 residues. CDR3 in DNA: TGTGCCAGCTCACCACCGGGTCAGGGGGGTACGGTATACGAGCAGTACTTC. Amino acids: CASSPPGQGGTVYEQYF.

This clonotype was counted a few times. The chain has TRBV11-2 and TRBJ1-1; possible D gene TRBD1, 6 bases. The V gene lost 1 base and the J gene lost 4 bases, with 13 bases spanning the gap. From germline, CDR1 is SGHAT and CDR2 FQNNGV. The CDR3 has 15 amino acids. The CDR3: CASSLGGGRSTEAFF. CDR3 coding DNA: TGTGCCAGCAGCTTAGGTGGGGGCAGGAGCACTGAAGCTTTCTTT.

The table lists this clonotype with a few counts. The rearrangement uses TRBV19 and TRBJ1-2, with TRBD1 as a possible D gene (5 bases). V gave up 6 bases and J gave up 6 bases, with 14 bases separating them. The CDR3 runs 13 residues. From germline, CDR1 is LNHDA and CDR2 SQIVND (reference sequence). CDR3 bases: TGTGCCAGTAGGCCGCAGGGAGATAATGGCTACACCTTC. Its protein is CASRPQGDNGYTF.

This clonotype rates as medium-sized. The chain is built from TRBV6-1 and TRBJ1-6; 11 bases align to TRBD1. Germline CDR1 is MNHNS and CDR2 is SASEGT. The CDR3 is made up of 14 amino acids. The ends lost 6 bases at V and 10 bases at J; junction bases unmatched: 5. The CDR3 loop reads CASSRGQGESPLHF. The CDR3 DNA sequence: TGTGCCAGCAGCAGGGGACAGGGGGAGTCACCCCTCCACTTT.

The rearrangement links TRBV5-6 to TRBJ2-7; D uncertain. The length of the CDR3 is 14 residues. V was shortened by 6 bases and J by 2 bases, with 15 bases between the two germline ends. From germline, CDR1 is SGHDT and CDR2 YYEEEE. The CDR3 DNA sequence: TGTGCCAGCACCGCGAACTGGCTAACCTACGAGCAGTACTTC. This sequence encodes CASTANWLTYEQYF.

This clonotype was observed a handful of times. Here the CDR3 reads CSATAGNEAFF. CDR3 DNA: TGCAGTGCAACTGCAGGGAATGAAGCTTTCTTT. V usage is TRBV20-1 and J usage is TRBJ1-1; tentatively, D is TRBD1 (5 bases). Germline loops: CDR1 DFQATT, CDR2 SNEGSKA (reference sequence). V gave up 6 bases and J gave up 7 bases, with 12 bases separating them. This CDR3 spans 11 amino acids.

The V and J genes are TRBV19 and TRBJ1-4; D remains ambiguous. This CDR3 has 15 residues. The V end was cut by 2 bases, the J end by 4 bases, with 11 bases between. Germline V gene sequence: CDR1 LNHDA, CDR2 SQIVND (reference sequence). DNA of the CDR3: TGTGCCAGTAGTATACTGGCAACTGTTAATGAAAAACTGTTTTTT. Translation gives CASSILATVNEKLFF. Full variable domain (remainder filled in from reference TRBV19 and TRBJ1-4): DGGITQSPKYLFRKEGQNVTLSCEQNLNHDAMYWYRQDPGQGLRLIYYSQIVNDFQKGDIAEGYSVSREKKESFPLTVTSAQKNPTAFYLCASSILATVNEKLFFGSGTQLSVL.

The chain links TRBV4-1 to TRBJ2-5; 7 nucleotides match TRBD1. The CDR3 runs to 15 residues. Germline CDR1 MGHRA, CDR2 YSYEKL. The V gene end was trimmed by 4 bases and the J gene end by 5 bases; junction bases not matched to a gene: 10. CDR3: CASSLTTGIWETQYF. The DNA of the CDR3 is TGCGCCAGCAGCCTAACGACAGGGATTTGGGAGACCCAGTACTTC.